A single sample is the source of the 15 T cell receptor delta chains below, sequenced in a study of gamma-delta chains in newborns, infants, children. TCRdb processed the reads again with the CATT caller. The data show about 9,000 delta-chain clones, about 3.2% seen once. Material: blood. These receptors all stem from a child who was a newborn, infant or young child, either healthy, febrile or measles-vaccinated (not recorded which).

Remarks on this clone: The protein held in TCRdb is that of a much larger clone and does not match this DNA's translation at residue 3, likely because of a read error; the protein shown is translated from the DNA. The chain is built from TRDV2 and TRDJ3, with a possible D match to TRDD3 (5 bases). This CDR3 comprises 17 residues. CDR1 is GEAIGNYY and CDR2 is EKD in the germline V gene. CDR3 protein: CARDTWASSWDTRQMFF. The CDR3 nucleotides are TGTGCCCGTGACACCTGGGCTTCCTCCTGGGACACCCGACAGATGTTTTTC.

This clone is medium-sized within its sample. V gene TRDV2 combines with J gene TRDJ3; TRDD3 matches at 13 bases. Per germline, CDR1 GEAIGNYY and CDR2 EKD. The junction had 3 bases not matched to a gene; V was cut back by 3 bases and J by 2 bases. This CDR3 has 18 amino acids. In DNA, the CDR3 is TGTGCCTGTGACGGACTGGGGGATACGGCCTGGGACACCCGACAGATGTTTTTC. It specifies CACDGLGDTAWDTRQMFF.

This clone counts as medium-sized. The gene calls are TRDV2 and TRDJ1; TRDD3 matches at 8 bases. Per the germline V gene, CDR1 is GEAIGNYY and CDR2 is EKD. Trimming took 3 bases from V and 2 from J; bases not matched to a gene: 1. The CDR3 is 13 amino acids. The CDR3 loop is CACDYWGTDKLIF. The CDR3 bases are TGTGCCTGTGACTACTGGGGGACCGATAAACTCATCTTT.

As to this clone: This DNA's translation and the protein TCRdb lists, from a much larger clone, do not match at residue 5, likely due to a read error; the protein shown is translated from the DNA. The CDR3 DNA sequence: TGTGCCTGTGACGCCCTGGGGTCTAGCTCCTGGGACACCCGACAGATGTTTTTC. It encodes CACDALGSSSWDTRQMFF. The J gene is TRDJ3, the V gene TRDV2; a weak D match, TRDD3 (6 bases). CDR1 is GEAIGNYY and CDR2 is EKD in the germline V gene. The CDR3 is 18 residues long. V was pared by 3 bases and J by 0 bases, with 14 bases between.

This clone was detected only a few times. The V gene is TRDV2, the J gene TRDJ3; 9 bases map to TRDD3. The junction had 12 bases not matched to a gene; V was cut back by 2 bases and J by 2 bases. The germline gives CDR1 GEAIGNYY, CDR2 EKD. CDR3 length equals 20 residues. The CDR3 reads CACDIGRWGIGTWDTRQMFF. The CDR3 coding sequence is TGTGCCTGTGACATCGGCCGCTGGGGGATCGGCACCTGGGACACCCGACAGATGTTTTTC.

The chain carries TRDV1 and TRDJ2, with 13 bases matching TRDD3. Per the germline V gene, CDR1 is TSWWSYY and CDR2 is QGS. The CDR3 covers 21 residues. Trimming removed 0 bases from V and 6 bases from J; junction bases left unmatched: 16. DNA for the CDR3: TGTGCTCTTGGGGAACTAGCGCAAGGGGGTACTGGGGGATACGGGGCAGCACAACTCTTCTTT. It translates to CALGELAQGGTGGYGAAQLFF.

A remark on this clone: One junction end does not reproduce the germline sequence, and a read error may be involved. V usage is TRDV2 and J usage is TRDJ3, with TRDD3 matching over 8 bases. Matching the DNA to germline supplied the J gene, which TCRdb does not give. The CDR3 contains 20 residues. The germline CDR1 and CDR2 sequences are GEAIGNYY and EKD. CDR3 amino acids: CACDTAYWGQSSWDTRQMFF. The CDR3 DNA sequence: TGTGCCTGTGACACGGCCTACTGGGGGCAAAGCTCCTGGGACACCCGGCAGATGTTTTTC.

This clone was observed a few times. A read error likely explains this, since a far larger clone differs by one base. Different DNA sequences within this sample yield the same CDR3. The V gene is TRDV2, the J gene TRDJ3, with 7 bases identical to TRDD3. The length of the CDR3 is 16 residues. Germline CDR1 is GEAIGNYY and CDR2 is EKD. DNA of the CDR3: TGTGCCTGTGACTGGGGGAGCTCCTGGGACACCAGACAGATGTTTTTC. It codes for CACDWGSSWDTRQMFF.

This clone rates as medium-sized. The same CDR3 also results from other DNA sequences found in this sample. The chain is built from TRDV2 and TRDJ2, with D uncertain. CDR1 and CDR2 from the germline V gene are GEAIGNYY and EKD. V gave up 2 bases and J gave up 1 base, with 13 bases separating them. The CDR3 spans 16 residues. This CDR3 is CACDRVGAILTAQLFF. CDR3 bases: TGTGCCTGTGACAGGGTGGGCGCCATTTTGACAGCACAACTCTTCTTT.

The sample holds a few counts of this clone. The amino acid sequence in TCRdb belongs to a much larger clone and departs from this DNA's translation at residue 13, likely a sequencing read error; the sequence shown is translated from the DNA. The chain employs TRDV2 and TRDJ2; the match to TRDD3 covers 12 bases. The germline gives CDR1 GEAIGNYY, CDR2 EKD. This CDR3 has 17 amino acids. For the CDR3, the DNA is TGTGCCTGTGATCACCTACTGGGGGATACTTTGACAACACAACTCTTCTTT. It codes for CACDHLLGDTLTTQLFF.

Concerning this clone itself: A much more abundant neighbour one base away suggests this may be a read error. The V gene is TRDV2, the J gene TRDJ3, with unresolved D. Per germline, CDR1 GEAIGNYY and CDR2 EKD. The CDR3 runs 16 residues. CDR3 region: CACDTLSSRDTRQMFF. Here the CDR3 DNA reads TGTGCCTGTGACACCTTGAGCTCCCGGGACACCCGACAGATGTTTTTC.

This clone was found a few times. This rearrangement joins TRDV2 to TRDJ3; 12 bases are shared with TRDD3. Per the germline V gene, CDR1 is GEAIGNYY and CDR2 is EKD. There are 19 residues in the CDR3. V trimming: 4 bases; J trimming: 1 base; junction bases outside the gene matches: 7. The CDR3 loop is CACDGLGDTTSWDTRQMFF. CDR3 nucleotides: TGTGCCTGTGATGGACTGGGGGATACAACGTCCTGGGACACCCGACAGATGTTTTTC.

As concerns this clone: Mismatch with germline at one junction end may stem from a read error. The V and J genes are TRDV2 and TRDJ1, with 11 bases identical to TRDD3. The CDR3 consists of 15 residues. The germline gives CDR1 GEAIGNYY, CDR2 EKD. DNA for the CDR3: TGTGCCTGTGGCACCTGGGGGATACTTACCGATAAACTCATCTTT. This sequence encodes CACGTWGILTDKLIF.

On this clone itself: The mismatch at residue 6 between this DNA's translation and the TCRdb protein of a much larger clone likely reflects a read error; the protein shown is translated from the DNA. The V gene is TRDV2, the J gene TRDJ3; tentatively, D is TRDD3 (6 bases). The germline V gene has CDR1 GEAIGNYY and CDR2 EKD. CDR3 length: 18 residues. V lost 0 bases and J 0 bases, leaving 11 bases between the germline ends. CDR3 DNA sequence: TGTGCCTGTGACACCACCGATACGCGCTCCTGGGACACCCGACAGATGTTTTTC. As protein: CACDTTDTRSWDTRQMFF.

This chain uses TRDV2 with TRDJ1, with 8 bases aligning to TRDD3. The CDR3 sequence is 16 residues long. Germline CDR1 is GEAIGNYY and CDR2 is EKD. Losses at the gene ends were 3 bases for V and 4 bases for J; bases not matched to a gene: 12. The CDR3 reads CACDALSAGGYDKLIF. CDR3 DNA sequence: TGTGCCTGTGACGCCCTATCCGCCGGGGGATACGATAAACTCATCTTT.